These 13 T cell receptor beta chains share one sample of origin, sequenced in a study of Ad26.COV2.S vaccination and SARS-CoV-2 variants. The assay was immunoSEQ multiplex PCR, and TCRdb's table has in-frame clones only and misses some. The repertoire holds about 400,000 clones, with about four fifths as singletons. Treatment given: roughly 19 received Ad26.COV2.S at low or high dose, single or two shots; about 5 received placebo; per-sample allocation not given. Specimen acquisition occurred on day 63 following the initial vaccine or placebo injection. The sequencing here drew on peripheral blood, taken in a trial of Ad26.COV2.S vaccine versus placebo. All receptors come from a person between 18 and 65 years old who received the Ad26.COV2.S COVID-19 vaccine or a placebo.

The CDR3 spells CASSHPAITGLAGGRSSYNEQFF. CDR3 in DNA: TGTGCCAGCAGCCACCCTGCCATAACTGGACTAGCGGGGGGACGAAGCTCCTACAATGAGCAGTTCTTC. The gene calls are TRBV2 and TRBJ2-1, with 14 bases identical to TRBD2. Germline CDR1 reads SNHLY; CDR2 reads FYNNEI. CDR3 length: 23 residues. V shed 6 bases and J 0 bases; nucleotides not matched to a gene: 22.

The chain has TRBV7-9 and TRBJ2-1; D is unclear. The CDR3 totals 17 residues. The V gene lost 5 bases and the J gene lost 7 bases, with 24 bases spanning the gap. The germline V gene encodes CDR1 SEHNR and CDR2 FQNEAQ (reference sequence). Here the CDR3 DNA reads TGTGCCAGCAGCCTTCAGACTTCTCCTGTTATAGGAAATGAGCAGTTCTTC. Its translation is CASSLQTSPVIGNEQFF.

The chain links TRBV19 to TRBJ2-7; D remains ambiguous. Germline V gives CDR1 LNHDA, CDR2 SQIVND (reference sequence). V was clipped by 8 bases and J by 4 bases, with 15 bases between them. The CDR3 has 13 residues. As DNA, the CDR3 is TGTGCCAGTGCCCCGGGCCCCCGGTACGAGCAGTACTTC. Its translation is CASAPGPRYEQYF.

This rearrangement joins TRBV7-9 to TRBJ2-5, with D possibly matching TRBD2 (6 bases). There are 16 residues in the CDR3. Deletions cut 5 bases from V and 1 base from J, with 17 bases between. Germline V gene lookup returns CDR1 SEHNR and CDR2 FQNEAQ (reference sequence). This CDR3 reads CASSGGGPQSQETQYF. The CDR3 DNA is TGTGCCAGCAGCGGGGGAGGACCACAATCCCAAGAGACCCAGTACTTC.

In this sample, this clone turned up once. The chain employs TRBV6-5 and TRBJ2-7, with 8 bases fitting TRBD1. With V trimmed by 3 bases and J by 2 bases, 6 bases remained unmatched. Germline V CDR1 and CDR2: MNHEY, SVGAGI. The CDR3 spans 15 residues. For the CDR3, the DNA is TGTGCCAGCAGTTATTACGGACAGGGAGCCTACGAGCAGTACTTC. This gives the protein CASSYYGQGAYEQYF.

This chain connects TRBV18 to TRBJ2-6, with D unresolved. The CDR3 extends over 16 amino acids. Germline CDR1 reads KGHSH; CDR2 reads LQKENI. V lost 2 bases and J 3 bases, leaving 11 bases between the germline ends. The CDR3 nucleotides are TGTGCCAGCTCACCAAACAATCTAGGTGGGGCCAACGTCCTGACTTTC. Translation: CASSPNNLGGANVLTF. Looking up the rest from reference TRBV18 and TRBJ2-6 gives the full variable domain: NAGVMQNPRHLVRRRGQEARLRCSPMKGHSHVYWYRQLPEEGLKFMVYLQKENIIDESGMPKERFSAEFPKEGPSILRIQQVVRGDSAAYFCASSPNNLGGANVLTFGAGSRLTVL.

This clone was recorded a few times. DNA of the CDR3: TGTGCCAGTAGTCCCCCCGGGACAAACATTCAGTACTTC. Protein: CASSPPGTNIQYF. The gene calls are TRBV19 and TRBJ2-4; TRBD1 or TRBD2 may be the D gene (5 bases each). Per germline, CDR1 LNHDA and CDR2 SQIVND (reference sequence). Between the trimmed V and J ends, which lost 5 bases and 6 bases, there was a span of 11 bases. The CDR3 has 13 amino acids.

This clone has more than one count but fewer than ten. V usage is TRBV16 and J usage is TRBJ1-5, with TRBD1 as a possible D gene (6 bases). Germline CDR1 KGHSY, CDR2 FQNENV. The CDR3 runs 17 residues. The V end lost 4 bases, the J end lost 0 bases, and 16 bases lay between the germline ends. The CDR3 DNA is TGTGCCAGCAGCCTTCATTCAGGGGTATCTAGCAATCAGCCCCAGCATTTT. Amino acid sequence: CASSLHSGVSSNQPQHF.

Only one count was recorded for this clone. Other DNA sequences in this specimen translate into the identical CDR3. This chain connects TRBV19 to TRBJ2-7; D is unresolved. The CDR3 has 14 amino acids. Germline CDR1 is LNHDA and CDR2 is SQIVND (reference sequence). V was shortened by 3 bases and J by 2 bases, with 11 bases between the two germline ends. CDR3: CASSIGSGTYEQYF. The CDR3, as DNA: TGTGCCAGTAGTATCGGGTCTGGGACCTACGAGCAGTACTTC.

There are a few counts of this clone. The chain combines TRBV18 with TRBJ2-7; D is unclear. CDR3 size: 13 residues. The V end was cut by 6 bases, the J end by 6 bases, with 15 bases between. From germline, CDR1 is KGHSH and CDR2 LQKENI. This CDR3 is CASSERVLVEQYF. The CDR3 coding sequence is TGTGCCAGCTCTGAAAGGGTGCTTGTCGAGCAGTACTTC.

This clone has a count of ten or more. The chain recombines TRBV4-2 with TRBJ2-2; TRBD1 matches at 8 bases. The CDR3 runs to 15 residues. V was pared by 4 bases and J by 4 bases, with 5 bases of the junction left unmatched. Germline V gene sequence: CDR1 LGHNA, CDR2 YNFKEQ. The CDR3 protein is CASSPWTGTTGELFF. The CDR3 DNA reads as TGTGCCAGCAGCCCCTGGACAGGGACCACCGGGGAGCTGTTTTTT.

This clone came up many times. The chain employs TRBV7-2 and TRBJ2-2; 7 bases fit TRBD1. After removal of 6 bases from V and 3 bases from J, the junction contained 13 bases not matched to a gene. This CDR3 contains 17 residues. The germline V gene encodes CDR1 SGHTA and CDR2 FQGNSA. The CDR3 reads CASRPTEGAEYTGELFF. CDR3 in DNA: TGTGCCAGCAGGCCGACCGAGGGGGCCGAATACACCGGGGAGCTGTTTTTT.

This chain uses TRBV2 with TRBJ1-4; the D is unclear. V was trimmed by 7 bases and J by 0 bases, leaving 6 bases between them. This CDR3 has 13 amino acids. CDR1 SNHLY and CDR2 FYNNEI come from the germline V gene. CDR3 in DNA: TGTGCCAGCAAGGCTGCAACTAATGAAAAACTGTTTTTT. Translated, it gives CASKAATNEKLFF.